A selection of T cell receptor beta chains follows, all from one sample in a study of shared clonotypes between healthy human individuals. Data came from immunoSEQ multiplex PCR; TCRdb stores just in-frame clones and leaves some out. The sample holds some 1.4 million clones, roughly 96% seen once. Material for sequencing was naive CD4+ T cells sorted from blood. These TCRs come from a man aged 30-40 years in good health. CDR3s include the opening cysteine and the closing phenylalanine or tryptophan. The order of the fields is J gene, clone size, D gene, V gene, CDR3 protein, CDR3 DNA. D genes are given only for firm matches. A clone size is listed for some rows: how often the clone was seen (once, few, many), or a class if it is expanded.

TRBJ2-5	.	.	TRBV2	CASSLYRVETQYF	TGTGCCAGCAGTCTATACAGGGTTGAGACCCAGTACTTC
TRBJ1-2	.	.	TRBV2	CASSDRGYGYTF	TGTGCCAGCAGTGATCGGGGCTATGGCTACACCTTC
TRBJ2-7	.	TRBD2	TRBV18	CASSAGLASYEQYF	TGTGCCAGCTCTGCGGGACTAGCTAGCTACGAGCAGTACTTC
TRBJ1-1	.	.	TRBV18	CASSLQKNTEAFF	TGTGCCAGCTCCCTCCAAAAGAACACTGAAGCTTTCTTT
TRBJ2-7	.	.	TRBV6-6	CASSYSVGSLLDEQYF	TGTGCCAGCAGTTACTCAGTCGGTAGTCTCTTGGACGAGCAGTACTTC
TRBJ2-7	.	.	TRBV27	CASSFSGFYEQYF	TGTGCCAGCAGTTTTTCAGGGTTCTACGAGCAGTACTTC
TRBJ2-2	.	TRBD1	TRBV25-1	CASSELGQGVIGELFF	TGTGCCAGCAGTGAGCTGGGACAGGGGGTCATCGGGGAGCTGTTTTTT
TRBJ2-3	once	.	TRBV5-5	CASSLHPSTDTQYF	TGTGCCAGCAGTTTACACCCTAGCACAGATACGCAGTATTTT
TRBJ2-7	.	TRBD2	TRBV5-8	CASSSALTSGHESEQYF	TGTGCCAGCAGCTCCGCCCTTACTAGCGGACACGAAAGCGAGCAGTACTTC
TRBJ2-7	few	.	TRBV9	CASSVGTAGYEQYF	TGTGCCAGCAGCGTAGGGACAGCAGGCTACGAGCAGTACTTC
TRBJ2-7	.	.	TRBV4-3	CASSQGFSADYEQYF	TGCGCCAGCAGCCAAGGCTTCAGCGCGGACTACGAGCAGTACTTC
TRBJ2-5	.	.	TRBV5-4	CASSLGRIQETQYF	TGTGCCAGCAGCTTAGGACGTATCCAAGAGACCCAGTACTTC
TRBJ2-2	.	.	TRBV27	CASKDRGSGRTTGELFF	TGTGCCAGCAAGGACAGGGGTAGCGGGAGGACCACCGGGGAGCTGTTTTTT